Detailed here is one T cell receptor (beta chain). Data came from immunoSEQ multiplex PCR; TCRdb stores just in-frame clones and leaves some out. Among 8,400 or so clones listed, about 75% were seen once. This record comes from a study of sequential checkpoint blockade in melanoma. As for the study in general: First-line arms were nivolumab then ipilimumab, or the reverse, randomized 1:1. After both sequences, patients received maintenance nivolumab.

Specified treatment: randomized to nivolumab then ipilimumab (arm A) or the reverse (arm B). No patient had prior DNA-damaging chemotherapy. From thawed PBMCs, live CD3+CD8+ cells negative for CD19 and CD56 were sorted. This CDR3 is 16 amino acids long. Between the trimmed V and J ends, which lost 5 bases and 5 bases, there was a span of 22 bases. Germline values: CDR1 LGHNA, CDR2 YSLEER. This clonotype originated in a human donor with melanoma. Sequenced material: CD8+ T cells sorted from blood (inferred from file names), taken from a patient given nivolumab and ipilimumab in sequence. This chain connects TRBV4-3 to TRBJ2-7, with TRBD2 as a possible D gene (7 bases). The CDR3 DNA follows: TGCGCCAGCAGCTCCACAAGGGGGGGCCGGGGCGACGAGCAGTACTTC. This gives the protein CASSSTRGGRGDEQYF.